This TCR beta chain was sequenced in a study of cytomegalovirus exposure and HLA in healthy donors. Study-level results: The study flagged some 170 TCR beta chains as cytomegalovirus-associated. A later analysis linked a missense variant in DCLRE1C to the trimming of TCR beta V and J genes. Association with HLA alleles at 0.05 false discovery rate was found for 15,000 to 20,000 TCR beta sequences in a later analysis.

On this clone: Its target is unknown.

This PCR relied on a set of 60 Vbeta primers and 13 Jbeta primers. Generated by immunoSEQ multiplex PCR, the TCRdb table keeps only in-frame clones and is missing some. Seen here are about 160,000 clones, about 80% observed once, and the top ten hold 1.3%. Sequences were obtained from PBMCs. The source of this sequence is a man aged 25-45 years in good health and CMV-seronegative.

Here the CDR3 DNA reads TGTGCCAGCAGCCAAGGTCAAGCGGGAGACTACGAGCAGTACTTC. Its protein product is CASSQGQAGDYEQYF. The chain combines TRBV4-2 with TRBJ2-7; TRBD2 aligns across 8 bases. The CDR3 consists of 15 residues. V was pared by 1 base and J by 3 bases, with 5 bases of the junction left unmatched. From germline, CDR1 is LGHNA and CDR2 YNFKEQ.